A single sample gave rise to the 11 T cell receptor beta chains below, sequenced in a study of T cell responses to AZD1222 COVID-19 vaccine. Clones were sequenced by immunoSEQ multiplex PCR, and TCRdb holds only the in-frame ones, with some missing. The sample holds about 140,000 clones, 80% to 90% seen once. Sequencing used peripheral blood, obtained on day 0 of AZD1222 vaccination. The receptors stem from an adult in good health.

The chain couples TRBV7-9 to TRBJ1-1, with TRBD1 matching 7 bases. The CDR3 is 11 residues long. CDR1 and CDR2 from the germline V gene are SEHNR and FQNEAQ (reference sequence). The trim removed 8 bases at V and 5 bases at J, leaving 2 bases unmatched. The CDR3 region is CASAGGTEAFF. The CDR3, as DNA: TGTGCCAGCGCAGGGGGAACTGAAGCTTTCTTT.

The chain couples TRBV12-3 or TRBV12-4 to TRBJ2-7; tentatively, D is TRBD1 or TRBD2 (5 bases each). The CDR3 is made up of 13 amino acids. Trimming shortened V by 3 bases and J by 6 bases, and 12 bases separated the two germline ends. This CDR3 is CASSFFRGSEQYF. The CDR3, as DNA: TGTGCCAGCAGTTTCTTTCGGGGCTCCGAGCAGTACTTC.

The chain has TRBV6-6 and TRBJ2-7; D not certain. CDR3 length: 12 residues. Trimming shortened V by 4 bases and J by 4 bases, and 8 bases separated the two germline ends. Germline CDR1 MNHNY, CDR2 SVGAGI (reference sequence). DNA of the CDR3: TGTGCCAGCAGTTCAACCCTTTACGAGCAGTACTTC. Translated, it gives CASSSTLYEQYF.

The chain uses TRBV7-9 and TRBJ2-1; 9 positions agree with TRBD2. The CDR3 is 16 residues long. After removal of 1 base from V and 0 bases from J, the junction contained 1 base not matched to a gene. Germline CDR1 reads SEHNR; CDR2 reads FQNEAQ (reference sequence). The CDR3 is CASSLVSGSSYNEQFF. DNA for the CDR3: TGTGCCAGCAGCTTAGTTAGCGGGAGCTCCTACAATGAGCAGTTCTTC.

The chain is built from TRBV5-5 and TRBJ1-2; the D gene is possibly TRBD1 (5 bases). With 3 bases removed from V and 4 bases from J, the gap between germline ends came to 16 bases. CDR3 size: 15 residues. CDR1 and CDR2 (germline): SGHKS, YYEKEE (reference sequence). The DNA for the CDR3 is TGTGCCAGCAGCTCGACCGGGACTTCATTCTATGGCTACACCTTC. As protein: CASSSTGTSFYGYTF.

The chain carries TRBV9 and TRBJ1-2; the match to TRBD1 covers 12 bases. The germline V gene has CDR1 SGDLS and CDR2 YYNGEE. The CDR3 length is 17 residues. Germline trimming cut 2 bases from V and 4 bases from J; bases unmatched to any gene: 9. The CDR3 spells CASSVSLSGQGAYGYTF. CDR3 sequence (DNA): TGTGCCAGCAGCGTCAGTTTGTCGGGACAGGGGGCCTATGGCTACACCTTC.

The chain uses TRBV4-1 and TRBJ1-1, with TRBD1 matching 8 bases. With 0 bases clipped from V and 0 bases from J, the junction kept 6 bases outside the gene matches. The CDR3 has 17 residues. Germline V gene data show CDR1 as MGHRA and CDR2 as YSYEKL. The CDR3 DNA is TGCGCCAGCAGCCAAGAAAGGACAGGGCTCATGAACACTGAAGCTTTCTTT. This codes for CASSQERTGLMNTEAFF.

The J gene is TRBJ2-5, the V gene TRBV9, with 8 bases that match TRBD2. The CDR3 length is 15 residues. V shed 4 bases and J 2 bases; nucleotides not matched to a gene: 7. Germline CDR1 and CDR2: SGDLS and YYNGEE. For the CDR3, the DNA is TGTGCCAGCAGCTCCGCGGGGGGACTTCAAGAGACCCAGTACTTC. It translates to CASSSAGGLQETQYF.

The chain couples TRBV19 to TRBJ1-6, with D hard to call. Germline CDR1 is LNHDA and CDR2 is SQIVND (reference sequence). The CDR3 is 15 amino acids. V was trimmed by 5 bases and J by 0 bases, leaving 8 bases between them. In nucleotides, the CDR3 is TGTGCCAGTAGTTTCCAGAGCTCCTATAATTCACCCCTCCACTTT. It encodes CASSFQSSYNSPLHF.

The J gene is TRBJ1-6, the V gene TRBV2; D is unresolved. Germline values: CDR1 SNHLY, CDR2 FYNNEI. CDR3 length: 16 residues. The ends were cut back, 0 bases at V and 0 bases at J, with 6 bases in the middle. The CDR3 loop reads CASSEANGSYNSPLHF. The CDR3 DNA reads as TGTGCCAGCAGTGAAGCTAACGGCTCCTATAATTCACCCCTCCACTTT.

The chain joins TRBV10-2 to TRBJ2-7, with TRBD2 as a possible D gene (5 bases). Germline V gene lookup returns CDR1 WSHSY and CDR2 SAAADI. This CDR3 is built from 15 residues. Trimming removed 3 bases at V and 2 bases at J, with 14 bases between. In DNA form, the CDR3 reads TGCGCCAGCAGTGACTTATTTACCGGGACCTACGAGCAGTACTTC. It is translated as CASSDLFTGTYEQYF.